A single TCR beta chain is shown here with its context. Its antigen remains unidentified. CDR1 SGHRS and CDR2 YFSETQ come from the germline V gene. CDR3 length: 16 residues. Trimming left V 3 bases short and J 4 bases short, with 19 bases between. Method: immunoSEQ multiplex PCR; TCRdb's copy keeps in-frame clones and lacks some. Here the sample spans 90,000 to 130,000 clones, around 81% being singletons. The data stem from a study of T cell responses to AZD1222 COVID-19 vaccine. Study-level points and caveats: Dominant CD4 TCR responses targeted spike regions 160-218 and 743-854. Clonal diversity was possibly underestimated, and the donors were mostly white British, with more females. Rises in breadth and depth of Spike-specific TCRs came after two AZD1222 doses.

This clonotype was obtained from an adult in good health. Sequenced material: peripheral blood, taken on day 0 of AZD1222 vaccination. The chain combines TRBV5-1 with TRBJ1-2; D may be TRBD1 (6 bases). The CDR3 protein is CASSSARGGVLYGYTF. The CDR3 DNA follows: TGCGCCAGCAGCTCCGCCCGAGGGGGAGTTCTCTATGGCTACACCTTC.